This T cell receptor (beta chain) is from a study of naive and memory T cell subsets. Two oligonucleotides, mixed equimolar, formed the beta constant-region primer covering TRBC1 and TRBC2. Ligated cDNA was amplified by four rounds of PCR with nested alpha and beta constant-region primers and SP2. TCRdb called the UMI-ligation and nested PCR reads again in MiXCR, with one record for every CDR3 protein. This sample has roughly 140,000 distinct CDR3 sequences, with 15% to 20% found just once. J lost 4 bases, V lost 4 bases, and 8 bases had no gene match. Germline CDR1 reads SGHRS; CDR2 reads YFSETQ. The CDR3 contains 17 residues. After CD4 positive bead selection, the CD4-negative fraction gave CD8 T cells.

The chain couples TRBV5-1 to TRBJ2-2; 12 nucleotides align to TRBD2. This clonotype was obtained from a human donor in good health. The sequencing input was naive CD4+ T cells from blood. CDR3 sequence (DNA): TGCGCCAGCAGCCCGGGACTAGCGGGTTATGGCACCGGGGAGCTGTTTTTT. Translating it yields CASSPGLAGYGTGELFF.